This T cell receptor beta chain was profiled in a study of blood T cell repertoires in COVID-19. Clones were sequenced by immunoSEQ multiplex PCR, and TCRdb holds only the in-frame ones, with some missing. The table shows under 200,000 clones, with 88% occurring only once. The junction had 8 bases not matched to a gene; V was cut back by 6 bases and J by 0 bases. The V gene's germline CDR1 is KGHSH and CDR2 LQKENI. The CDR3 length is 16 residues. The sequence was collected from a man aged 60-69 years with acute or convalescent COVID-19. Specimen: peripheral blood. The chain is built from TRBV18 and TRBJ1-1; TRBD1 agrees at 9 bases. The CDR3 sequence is CASSSGTGNLNTEAFF. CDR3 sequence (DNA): TGTGCCAGCTCCTCCGGGACAGGGAATCTGAACACTGAAGCTTTCTTT. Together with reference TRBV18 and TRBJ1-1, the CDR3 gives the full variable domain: NAGVMQNPRHLVRRRGQEARLRCSPMKGHSHVYWYRQLPEEGLKFMVYLQKENIIDESGMPKERFSAEFPKEGPSILRIQQVVRGDSAAYFCASSSGTGNLNTEAFFGQGTRLTVV.